This T cell receptor beta chain was sequenced during a study of CD8 T cells in ankylosing spondylitis. Study results and caveats: From matched ankylosing spondylitis synovial fluid, disease-linked clones were reportedly recovered at significantly enriched levels. Typical of ankylosing spondylitis blood, it appeared, was a TCR beta motif of seven to nine highly homologous variants. Earlier literature documents some of the motif variants in reactive arthritis synovial fluid and blood.

This clonotype came up a few times. The antigen remains unidentified. Researchers built TCR beta libraries using quantitative 5'-RACE with molecular barcodes. TCRdb re-derived calls from the 5' RACE reads in MiXCR, one entry per CDR3 protein. Among roughly 300,000 distinct CDR3 sequences listed, 6.5% to 10% were seen once. The TCR originated in a male donor with ankylosing spondylitis. Sequences were obtained from blood, either unsorted or a sorted T cell fraction (not recorded which).

Here the CDR3 reads CASSTGQGGTNEKLFF. The CDR3 bases are TGTGCCAGCAGCACGGGACAGGGGGGCACTAATGAAAAACTGTTTTTT. This sequence joins TRBV7-9 and TRBJ1-4; 11 bases align to TRBD1. The V gene's germline CDR1 is SEHNR and CDR2 FQNEAQ (reference sequence). The CDR3 has 16 residues. V shed 5 bases and J 2 bases; nucleotides not matched to a gene: 4.